This entry lists 32 T cell receptor beta chains sequenced from one sample in a study of CD8+CD57+ T cells in acquired aplastic anemia. According to the study, genomic DNA was the template for TCR beta VDJ and CDR3 profiling. TCRdb recomputed calls from the reads with MiXCR, one row per CDR3 protein. The data hold 250,000 to 350,000 distinct CDR3 sequences, with roughly 53% observed a single time. Patients selected for sequencing had displayed CD8+CD57+ cell expansion by flow cytometry. Sample: sorted CD4+, CD8+, or CD8+CD57+ T cells (not recorded which) from PBMCs. All receptors come from a human donor with aplastic anemia.

CDR3 nucleotides: TGTGCCAGCAGCTTAATCCGGGACAGGGATAAGAACACCATATATTTT. Translation: CASSLIRDRDKNTIYF. The rearrangement links TRBV7-9 to TRBJ1-3; 9 bases are a match to TRBD1. J lost 7 bases, V lost 2 bases, and 9 bases had no gene match. The CDR3 consists of 16 residues. CDR1 is SEHNR, CDR2 FQNEAQ, per germline (reference sequence).

The chain links TRBV29-1 to TRBJ2-3, with D possibly being TRBD2 (6 bases). CDR1 and CDR2 (germline): SQVTM, ANQGSEA. CDR3 length: 16 residues. V lost 3 bases to trimming and J lost 11 bases, with 27 bases between them. The CDR3 nucleotides are TGCAGCGTTGATTTAACCGGGACTTTGCAGCGGAATGAGCAGTATTTT. Translated, it gives CSVDLTGTLQRNEQYF.

This chain uses TRBV20-1 with TRBJ2-1; either TRBD1 or TRBD2 may supply D (5 bases each). Trimming took 0 bases from V and 8 from J, leaving 8 bases between them. Germline loops: CDR1 DFQATT, CDR2 SNEGSKA (reference sequence). This CDR3 comprises 12 residues. The CDR3: CSAREGVYEQFF. The CDR3 DNA is TGCAGTGCTAGAGAGGGGGTCTATGAGCAGTTCTTC.

A few counts support this clonotype. The gene calls are TRBV20-1 and TRBJ2-7; D remains ambiguous. V shed 4 bases and J shed 4 bases, with 8 bases lying between them. The CDR3 covers 11 residues. Per germline, CDR1 DFQATT and CDR2 SNEGSKA (reference sequence). The CDR3 DNA follows: TGCAGTGCTATCCGCGTATACGAGCAGTACTTC. Its protein is CSAIRVYEQYF.

Comment on this clonotype: One end of the junction fails to match germline, which may point to a read error. The chain joins TRBV25-1 to TRBJ1-4; D unclear. Germline assignment: CDR1 MGHDK and CDR2 SYGVNS. This CDR3 has 17 amino acids. The chain's CDR3 is CASSDSITSATNEELFF. As DNA, the CDR3 is TGTGCCAGCAGTGACTCCATAACAAGTGCAACTAATGAAGAACTGTTTTTT. Complete variable domain (other parts from reference TRBV25-1 and TRBJ1-4): EADIYQTPRYLVIGTGKKITLECSQTMGHDKMYWYQQDPGMELHLIHYSYGVNSTEKGDLSSESTVSRIRTEHFPLTLESARPSHTSQYLCASSDSITSATNEELFFGSGTQLSVL.

This clonotype has just a few counts. A much more abundant neighbour one base away suggests this may be a read error. The chain couples TRBV5-1 to TRBJ2-1, with 9 bases lining up with TRBD2. V was clipped by 2 bases and J by 8 bases; unmatched bases: 8. The CDR3 is 15 residues long. Germline loops: CDR1 SGHRS, CDR2 YFSETQ. The CDR3 region has the DNA TGCGCCAGCAGCTTAGCGGGGGGCCAGTACGATGAGCAGTTCTTC. It codes for CASSLAGGQYDEQFF.

This clonotype has at least ten counts. The chain carries TRBV5-8 and TRBJ1-2; 9 bases agree with TRBD1. The junction had 9 bases not matched to a gene; V was cut back by 4 bases and J by 8 bases. The CDR3 length is 14 residues. In germline, CDR1 is SGHTS, CDR2 YDEGEE. CDR3 amino acids: CASSPDRGINGYTF. In DNA form, the CDR3 reads TGTGCCAGCAGCCCAGACAGGGGGATTAACGGCTACACCTTC.

Of note for this clonotype: One junction end disagrees with the germline gene, perhaps due to a read error. The chain carries TRBV13 and TRBJ2-5; TRBD2 agrees at 9 bases. Germline-derived CDR1 and CDR2 are PRHDT and FYEKMQ (reference sequence). This CDR3 comprises 16 residues. The CDR3 DNA sequence: TGTGCCAGCAGCTTGGGACTAGCAACGGGGGGAGAGGCCCAGTACTTC. This encodes CASSLGLATGGEAQYF.

The V and J genes are TRBV19 and TRBJ1-5; no definite D call. CDR1 is LNHDA, CDR2 SQIVND, per germline (reference sequence). The CDR3 totals 17 residues. V gave up 7 bases and J gave up 0 bases, with 19 bases separating them. The CDR3 here is CASTEDQVPYSNQPQHF. Written as DNA, the CDR3 is TGTGCCAGTACAGAAGATCAGGTCCCCTATAGCAATCAGCCCCAGCATTTT.

This clonotype has only one observation. The chain uses TRBV5-6 and TRBJ2-3; D perhaps matches TRBD2 (6 bases). The CDR3 is 13 amino acids. Germline V gene data show CDR1 as SGHDT and CDR2 as YYEEEE. V dropped 7 bases and J dropped 4 bases, with 13 bases sitting between them. DNA of the CDR3: TGTGCCAGCCGGGAACGCGGGGCAGATACGCAGTATTTT. It translates to CASRERGADTQYF.

The DNA for the CDR3 is TGTGCCAGTAGTGCACTAAATCAGCCCCAGCATTTT. Residues: CASSALNQPQHF. V usage is TRBV19 and J usage is TRBJ1-5; unclear D gene. Germline-derived CDR1 and CDR2 are LNHDA and SQIVND (reference sequence). V was trimmed by 5 bases and J by 4 bases, leaving 6 bases between them. The CDR3 length is 12 residues.

On this clonotype itself: It may be a read error: a sequence one base away is much more abundant. This CDR3 is missing its conserved last phenylalanine or tryptophan, likely due to a read error. The chain combines TRBV7-9 with TRBJ2-5; TRBD2 aligns across 7 bases. Germline CDR1 SEHNR, CDR2 FQNEAQ (reference sequence). This CDR3 is built from 15 residues. J gave up 1 base and V 6 bases, and 8 bases lay outside the gene matches. The DNA of the CDR3 is TGTGCCAGCAGGACATTCTCTAGCGGCCAAGAGACCCAGTACTCC. Its translation: CASRTFSSGQETQYS.

This chain links TRBV10-3 with TRBJ2-3; D gene ambiguous. CDR1 is ENHRY, CDR2 SYGVKD, per germline. The CDR3 spans 16 residues. V lost 3 bases, J lost 1 base, and 14 bases lay in between. This CDR3 reads CAISDPGVVGTDTQYF. In nucleotides, the CDR3 is TGTGCCATCAGTGACCCCGGAGTTGTGGGCACAGATACGCAGTATTTT.

Note on this clonotype: Mismatch with germline at one junction end may stem from a read error. J is TRBJ2-3 and V is TRBV19; D gene ambiguous. This CDR3 spans 15 amino acids. Looked up from germline, CDR1 is LNHDA and CDR2 is SQIVND (reference sequence). In nucleotides, the CDR3 is TGTGCCAGTAGGATAGGTACAGTGAGCACAGATACGCAGTATTTT. It codes for CASRIGTVSTDTQYF. The entire variable domain, with the rest obtained from reference TRBV19 and TRBJ2-3, is as follows: DGGITQSPKYLFRKEGQNVTLSCEQNLNHDAMYWYRQDPGQGLRLIYYSQIVNDFQKGDIAEGYSVSREKKESFPLTVTSAQKNPTAFYLCASRIGTVSTDTQYFGPGTRLTVL.

V usage is TRBV7-2 and J usage is TRBJ2-7, with 8 bases fitting TRBD2. The V gene's germline CDR1 is SGHTA and CDR2 FQGNSA. This CDR3 is built from 13 residues. V lost 3 bases to trimming and J lost 7 bases; unmatched junction nucleotides: 5. CDR3 bases: TGTGCCAGCAGCTTGAGCGGGGGTACGGAGCAGTACTTC. It specifies CASSLSGGTEQYF.

This clonotype has at least ten counts. The J gene is TRBJ1-5, the V gene TRBV19, with a tentative D call TRBD1 (5 bases). The CDR3 extends over 15 amino acids. Germline V gives CDR1 LNHDA, CDR2 SQIVND (reference sequence). V lost 8 bases and J lost 3, with 17 bases in between. CDR3 sequence: CASAPRGEVNQPQHF. The CDR3 nucleotides are TGTGCCAGTGCCCCTCGGGGGGAAGTCAATCAGCCCCAGCATTTT. Full variable domain (remainder filled in from reference TRBV19 and TRBJ1-5): DGGITQSPKYLFRKEGQNVTLSCEQNLNHDAMYWYRQDPGQGLRLIYYSQIVNDFQKGDIAEGYSVSREKKESFPLTVTSAQKNPTAFYLCASAPRGEVNQPQHFGDGTRLSIL.

This clonotype has at least ten counts. The V gene is TRBV2, the J gene TRBJ2-1, with 9 bases identical to TRBD2. With 7 bases clipped from V and 6 bases from J, the junction kept 10 bases outside the gene matches. This CDR3 spans 15 amino acids. Germline CDR1 is SNHLY and CDR2 is FYNNEI. CDR3 sequence reads: CASNRGGENINEQFF. The CDR3 DNA sequence: TGTGCCAGCAACCGCGGGGGGGAGAATATCAATGAGCAGTTCTTC.

This clonotype was detected only a few times. This rearrangement joins TRBV27 to TRBJ2-5; TRBD1 matches at 10 bases. The germline V gene encodes CDR1 MNHEY and CDR2 SMNVEV (reference sequence). The junction had 11 bases not matched to a gene; V was cut back by 5 bases and J by 5 bases. The CDR3 runs to 16 residues. The CDR3 is CASSLNPGQGGETQYF. In DNA, the CDR3 is TGTGCCAGCAGTCTCAACCCCGGACAGGGGGGGGAGACCCAGTACTTC.

This clonotype was seen more than once but under ten times. The chain couples TRBV9 to TRBJ2-3; D assignment may be TRBD1 or TRBD2 (5 bases each). This CDR3 has 12 residues. Germline V gives CDR1 SGDLS, CDR2 YYNGEE. Trimming shortened V by 3 bases and J by 9 bases, and 11 bases separated the two germline ends. The CDR3 protein is CASSEAGTTQYF. The CDR3, as DNA: TGTGCCAGCAGCGAGGCAGGGACGACGCAGTATTTT.

This rearrangement joins TRBV5-4 to TRBJ1-1; D not resolved. The CDR3 contains 13 residues. Germline V gene sequence: CDR1 SGHNT, CDR2 YYREEE (reference sequence). Trimming pared 5 bases from V and 1 base from J, leaving 9 bases between. This CDR3 reads CASRPGRNTEAFF. The CDR3 DNA sequence: TGTGCCAGCAGACCCGGACGGAACACTGAAGCTTTCTTT.

This clonotype occurred a few times. This may arise from a read error, as a much more abundant clone is one base away. J is TRBJ1-2 and V is TRBV6-6, with unresolved D. With 4 bases removed from V and 9 bases from J, the gap between germline ends came to 18 bases. Per the germline V gene, CDR1 is MNHNY and CDR2 is SVGAGI (reference sequence). CDR3 length: 14 amino acids. The CDR3, as DNA: TGTGCCAGCAGTTCGGCCTTCCTTTTCGATTGCTACACCTTC. Its protein is CASSSAFLFDCYTF.

Remarks on this clonotype: This is likely a read error, given that the CDR3 carries no conserved phenylalanine or tryptophan at its end. The DNA is left out, because the CDR3 cannot be placed on it with certainty; the CDR3 is given as TCRdb lists it. The chain combines TRBV20-1 with TRBJ2-5; the table's D call, TRBD2, has no DNA check behind it. CDR1 and CDR2 (germline): DFQATT, SNEGSKA (reference sequence). The length of the CDR3 is 8 amino acids, counting both ends. The CDR3 here is CSARDLAG.

The chain employs TRBV20-1 and TRBJ2-1; D is ambiguous. CDR1 is DFQATT, CDR2 SNEGSKA, per germline (reference sequence). V lost 3 bases and J 6 bases, leaving 18 bases between the germline ends. The CDR3 loop spans 15 amino acids. This CDR3 is CSASYPGPPSNEQFF. The CDR3 bases are TGCAGTGCTAGTTACCCGGGCCCCCCGTCCAATGAGCAGTTCTTC.

Comment on this clonotype: One base away lies a much larger clone, so this may be a sequencing read error. The V gene is TRBV18, the J gene TRBJ1-1; perhaps TRBD1 as D (6 bases). CDR3 length equals 15 residues. In germline, CDR1 is KGHSH, CDR2 LQKENI. In DNA, the CDR3 is TGTGCCGGCTCACCATCGGCAGGGGCGAACACTGAAGCTTTCTTT. Residues: CAGSPSAGANTEAFF.

The chain is built from TRBV12-3 or TRBV12-4 and TRBJ2-2, with 13 bases identical to TRBD2. V gave up 6 bases and J gave up 4 bases; unmatched junction bases: 8. This CDR3 has 17 amino acids. The CDR3 here is CASSPGLAGAGTGELFF. The CDR3 DNA sequence: TGTGCCAGCAGCCCCGGACTAGCGGGGGCGGGCACCGGGGAGCTGTTTTTT.

This clonotype was detected many times. The J gene is TRBJ2-1, the V gene TRBV25-1, with D possibly being TRBD2 (6 bases). Germline V lookup: CDR1 MGHDK, CDR2 SYGVNS. Trimming took off 1 base at V and 0 bases at J, with 7 bases between the two ends. The CDR3 is made up of 15 amino acids. In nucleotides, the CDR3 is TGTGCCAGCAGTGAATCTAGCGCCTCCTACAATGAGCAGTTCTTC. Residues: CASSESSASYNEQFF.

CDR3 DNA sequence: TGCAGCGTTGAAGGGGGACAGGGATCAGATACGCAGTATTTT. Amino acid sequence: CSVEGGQGSDTQYF. The chain employs TRBV29-1 and TRBJ2-3; 9 positions match TRBD1. Trimming at V came to 1 base and at J to 4 bases, leaving 3 bases not matched to a gene. Germline V gives CDR1 SQVTM, CDR2 ANQGSEA. CDR3 length equals 14 residues.

V usage is TRBV2 and J usage is TRBJ2-7, with 7 bases fitting TRBD1. The CDR3 is made up of 14 amino acids. The germline CDR1 and CDR2 sequences are SNHLY and FYNNEI. V lost 1 base, J lost 5 bases, and 5 bases stayed unmatched. As DNA, the CDR3 is TGTGCCAGCAGTGAAGAGAGGGGGCCCGACGAGCAGTACTTC. Translation gives CASSEERGPDEQYF.

In this sample, this clonotype turned up many times. This chain connects TRBV6-5 to TRBJ2-7, with unresolved D. Per germline, CDR1 MNHEY and CDR2 SVGAGI. The CDR3 runs 14 residues. Deletions cut 0 bases from V and 4 bases from J, with 10 bases between. The CDR3 nucleotides read TGTGCCAGCAGTTACTCGGGGATCGCGTACGAGCAGTACTTC. It is translated as CASSYSGIAYEQYF.

This clonotype was observed at least ten times. The chain couples TRBV11-3 to TRBJ2-1, with 7 bases aligning to TRBD1. After removal of 5 bases from V and 2 bases from J, the junction contained 6 bases not matched to a gene. Germline V gene sequence: CDR1 SGHNT, CDR2 YENEEA. The CDR3 is 15 amino acids. This CDR3 is CASSSGGTAYNEQFF. CDR3 sequence (DNA): TGTGCCAGCAGCAGTGGTGGGACAGCCTACAATGAGCAGTTCTTC.

This clonotype has a handful of counts. The chain couples TRBV2 to TRBJ2-6, with D hard to call. CDR1 is SNHLY, CDR2 FYNNEI, per germline. The CDR3 is 16 residues long. Trimming shortened V by 3 bases and J by 2 bases, and 11 bases separated the two germline ends. Here the CDR3 DNA reads TGTGCCAGCAGTGATCTCCCGTCCCCTGGGGCCAACGTCCTGACTTTC. This sequence encodes CASSDLPSPGANVLTF.

This clonotype was counted a single time. The chain carries TRBV19 and TRBJ1-3; 8 bases match TRBD1. V trimming: 6 bases; J trimming: 4 bases; junction bases outside the gene matches: 2. Looked up from germline, CDR1 is LNHDA and CDR2 is SQIVND (reference sequence). This CDR3 is built from 13 residues. CDR3 in DNA: TGTGCCAGTAGCCGGGACAGGGGAAACACCATATATTTT. As protein: CASSRDRGNTIYF. Full variable domain (remainder filled in from reference TRBV19 and TRBJ1-3): DGGITQSPKYLFRKEGQNVTLSCEQNLNHDAMYWYRQDPGQGLRLIYYSQIVNDFQKGDIAEGYSVSREKKESFPLTVTSAQKNPTAFYLCASSRDRGNTIYFGEGSWLTVV.